What follows describes a single T cell receptor beta chain. Its target antigen remains unknown. Qualities for individual bases were not recorded, and no much larger clone is one base off. The trial excluded patients who had a history of autoimmune disease or were on systemic immunosuppression. In every dose cohort, peripheral blood was drawn for TCR sequencing at baseline, cycle 4 day 1, and cycle 7 day 1. Samples came from an open-label, multicenter, first-in-human phase I dose-escalation trial of ivuxolimab. Adults with locally advanced or metastatic head and neck squamous cell, hepatocellular, melanoma or renal cell carcinoma were enrolled in the trial. Before TCR sequencing, CD4+ T cells and CD8+ T cells from peripheral blood were sorted into separate populations. There are 15 amino acids in the CDR3, from cysteine to phenylalanine inclusive. Of all the DNA, just the CDR3 is kept, 45 bases in frame from base 1. CDR1 and CDR2 (MNHEY, SVGAGI) derive from the germline V gene. Ends trimmed: V by 5 bases, J by 6 bases; bases unmatched to a gene: 10.

These data come from a study of OX40 agonist ivuxolimab in advanced cancers. At the level of the whole study: Ivuxolimab was an agonistic, fully human IgG2 monoclonal antibody directed against OX40 (CD134), a costimulatory receptor. In the dose-escalation cohort, approximately 83% of patients were male, and the mean age was roughly 60 years with a range of roughly 20 to 80. Intravenous ivuxolimab was administered to patients every 2 weeks at six dose levels: 0.01, 0.1, 0.3, 1.5, 3 and 10 mg/kg. Patients were allowed to have had prior anti-PD-1, anti-PD-L1 or anti-CTLA-4 therapy, and approximately 39% of the dose-escalation patients had been treated with checkpoint inhibitors. Peripheral TCRbeta sequencing was intended to test whether TCR sequence diversity was altered and clonal T-cell expansion was caused by ivuxolimab. Partial responses occurred in three dose-escalation patients: two with cutaneous melanoma and one with hepatocellular carcinoma. Of the approximately 50 dose-escalation patients, hepatocellular carcinoma was present in about 20, melanoma in some 15, renal cell carcinoma in 9 and head and neck cancer in 9. The paper describes the monotherapy dose-escalation part (N of about 50 patients) of the phase I trial of ivuxolimab.

For sequencing of the TCRbeta CDR3 region, genomic DNA was extracted from the sorted cells. The immunoSEQ Assay was used for sequencing of TCRbeta CDR3 regions. TCRdb obtained this table from immuneACCESS and retained in-frame rearrangements with V and J assigned. These tables miss some clones; where compared with another copy, unresolved V genes account for less than half of the shortfall, and the remainder is unexplained. Here the sample has more than 55,000 clones; almost 95% occur a single time. About an eighth of the sample is held by the ten biggest clonotypes. Findings and caveats that apply to the study as a whole: In partial responders in the 0.1-3.0 mg/kg groups, normalized peripheral clonal expansion was found to be among the lowest, especially among CD8+ T cells. The antigen specificity of the clonally expanded peripheral T cells was not determined. Clonal expansion of both CD4+ and CD8+ blood T cells was observed from baseline to week 6 at doses 0.1 to 3.0 mg/kg. After ivuxolimab, more expanded clones were found on average in CD8+ T cells than in CD4+ T cells. Low levels of normalized T-cell clonal expansion were also seen in some nonresponding patients.

The material sequenced was CD4+ or CD8+ T cells sorted from blood, taken in a trial of the OX40 agonist ivuxolimab. The sequence came from an adult with an advanced solid tumor such as melanoma, head and neck, liver or kidney cancer. The chain employs TRBV6-5 and TRBJ1-1, with 9 junctional bases fitting TRBD1. In nucleotides, the sequence is TGTGCCAGCAGTACTGGACAGGGGTGGGGCGCTGAAGCTTTCTTT. It translates to CASSTGQGWGAEAFF.